This T cell receptor (beta chain) was sequenced during a study of shared clonotypes between healthy human individuals. Overall study results and limits: On the whole, naive subsets had larger estimated richness than memory subsets had.

About this clone itself: Its cognate antigen is unknown.

Each cell subset's genomic DNA was divided evenly among several immunoSEQ plates. This table comes from immunoSEQ multiplex PCR, and its TCRdb copy is limited to in-frame clones, with some not included. Here the sample spans more than 550,000 clones, roughly 72% being singletons. The length of the CDR3 is 14 residues. The germline CDR1 and CDR2 sequences are SGHAT and FQNNGV. V lost 0 bases and J lost 3, with 9 bases in between. This sequence was found in a woman aged 25 to 39 in good health. This chain links TRBV11-2 with TRBJ2-7, with unresolved D. What was sequenced was memory CD4+ T cells sorted from blood. The subset: CD45RA-negative fraction. The CDR3 protein is CASSLEVGNYEQYF. The CDR3, as DNA: TGTGCCAGCAGCTTAGAGGTGGGGAACTACGAGCAGTACTTC.